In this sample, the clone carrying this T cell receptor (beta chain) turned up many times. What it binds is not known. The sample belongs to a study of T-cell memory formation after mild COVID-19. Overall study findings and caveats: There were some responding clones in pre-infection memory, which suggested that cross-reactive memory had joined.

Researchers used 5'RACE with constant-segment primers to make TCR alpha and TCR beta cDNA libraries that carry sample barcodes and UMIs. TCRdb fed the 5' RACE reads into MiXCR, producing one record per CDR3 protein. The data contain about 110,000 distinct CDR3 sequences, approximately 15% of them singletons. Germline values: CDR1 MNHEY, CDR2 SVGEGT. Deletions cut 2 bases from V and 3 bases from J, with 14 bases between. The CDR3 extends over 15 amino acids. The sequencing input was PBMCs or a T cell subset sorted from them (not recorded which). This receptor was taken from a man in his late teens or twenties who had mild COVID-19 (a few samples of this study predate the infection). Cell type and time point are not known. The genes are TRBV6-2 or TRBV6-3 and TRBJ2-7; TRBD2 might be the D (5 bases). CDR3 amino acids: CASSYRAGVDYEQYV. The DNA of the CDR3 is TGTGCCAGCAGTTACCGGGCCGGGGTCGACTACGAGCAGTACGTC.